Each of the 11 T cell receptor beta chains below was sequenced from the same sample in a study of blood T cell repertoires in COVID-19. The protocol was immunoSEQ multiplex PCR, while the TCRdb copy is restricted to in-frame clones and leaves out a portion. The sample includes approximately 130,000 clones, almost 85% seen only once; the top ten take around 13%. Sequencing input: peripheral blood. All receptors derive from a human donor in a cohort sampled during active COVID-19.

The chain links TRBV3-1 (or the pseudogene TRBV3-2) to TRBJ1-6; D unresolved. The CDR3 contains 15 residues. The V gene's germline CDR1 is LGHDT and CDR2 YNNKEL (reference sequence). V was trimmed by 0 bases and J by 10 bases, leaving 13 bases between them. CDR3 coding DNA: TGTGCCAGCAGCCAAGATCAACCTGGGGAGTCACCCCTCCACTTT. Translation: CASSQDQPGESPLHF.

This sequence joins TRBV6-6 and TRBJ1-3, with D maybe TRBD1 (5 bases). Germline CDR1 and CDR2: MNHNY and SVGAGI (reference sequence). V dropped 4 bases and J dropped 4 bases, with 14 bases sitting between them. The CDR3 spans 15 residues. In DNA, the CDR3 is TGTGCCAGCAGTTCGATCAGGGTAACAGGAAACACCATATATTTT. Translating it yields CASSSIRVTGNTIYF.

The chain uses TRBV29-1 and TRBJ2-4; 12 bases match TRBD2. V trimming: 5 bases; J trimming: 3 bases; junction bases outside the gene matches: 5. The CDR3 consists of 15 residues. Germline V gives CDR1 SQVTM, CDR2 ANQGSEA. CDR3 nucleotides: TGCAGCGTTCCCCTAGCGGGGGGGCGCAAAAACATTCAGTACTTC. Translating it yields CSVPLAGGRKNIQYF.

Concerning this clone: This CDR3 is also generated by other DNA sequences in the sample. DNA of the CDR3: TGTGCCAGTAGTATCACAGGGGGCGGTCAGCCCCAGCATTTT. Amino acids: CASSITGGGQPQHF. V gene TRBV19 combines with J gene TRBJ1-5, with 9 bases that match TRBD1. Germline CDR1 reads LNHDA; CDR2 reads SQIVND (reference sequence). The CDR3 is 14 residues long. J lost 6 bases, V lost 3 bases, and 3 bases had no gene match. The whole variable domain, remainder taken from reference TRBV19 and TRBJ1-5, is DGGITQSPKYLFRKEGQNVTLSCEQNLNHDAMYWYRQDPGQGLRLIYYSQIVNDFQKGDIAEGYSVSREKKESFPLTVTSAQKNPTAFYLCASSITGGGQPQHFGDGTRLSIL.

The J gene is TRBJ1-2, the V gene TRBV18, with 7 bases fitting TRBD1. CDR1 and CDR2 from the germline V gene are KGHSH and LQKENI. The CDR3 loop spans 13 amino acids. The ends lost 4 bases at V and 2 bases at J; junction bases unmatched: 1. The CDR3 DNA follows: TGTGCCAGCTCACAGGGGGCGAACTATGGCTACACCTTC. Translated: CASSQGANYGYTF. The full variable domain, its missing parts supplied by reference TRBV18 and TRBJ1-2, is NAGVMQNPRHLVRRRGQEARLRCSPMKGHSHVYWYRQLPEEGLKFMVYLQKENIIDESGMPKERFSAEFPKEGPSILRIQQVVRGDSAAYFCASSQGANYGYTFGSGTRLTVV.

V usage is TRBV7-8 and J usage is TRBJ2-3; 10 bases match TRBD2. J gave up 10 bases and V 5 bases, and 12 bases lay outside the gene matches. The CDR3 loop spans 15 amino acids. The germline V gene has CDR1 SGHVS and CDR2 FQNEAQ. For the CDR3, the DNA is TGTGCCAGCAGCCTACGGGGAGCGGGGGGGCCCTCGCAGTATTTT. Translating it yields CASSLRGAGGPSQYF. Complete variable domain (other parts from reference TRBV7-8 and TRBJ2-3): GAGVSQSPRYKVAKRGQDVALRCDPISGHVSLFWYQQALGQGPEFLTYFQNEAQLDKSGLPSDRFFAERPEGSVSTLKIQRTQQEDSAVYLCASSLRGAGGPSQYFGPGTRLTVL.

V and J are TRBV4-1 and TRBJ1-5, with D unclear. CDR1 is MGHRA, CDR2 YSYEKL, per germline. The CDR3 loop spans 15 amino acids. V lost 1 base to trimming and J lost 1 base, with 8 bases between them. In DNA, the CDR3 is TGCGCCAGCAGCCAAGCCCCCGGGAGCAATCAGCCCCAGCATTTT. Translating it yields CASSQAPGSNQPQHF.

This clone was counted ten times or more. The chain is built from TRBV4-1 and TRBJ1-2; D is ambiguous. The CDR3 runs 17 residues. The V and J ends lost 0 bases and 5 bases respectively, with 19 bases between them. The V gene's germline CDR1 is MGHRA and CDR2 YSYEKL. The CDR3, as DNA: TGCGCCAGCAGCCAAGATCCCCGCCCGGCGGGTGGGTATGGCTACACCTTC. Translating it yields CASSQDPRPAGGYGYTF.

The CDR3 DNA sequence: TGTGCCAGCAGCCTTCACACAGGGGACCCTGAAGCTTTCTTT. This codes for CASSLHTGDPEAFF. This rearrangement joins TRBV3-1 (or the pseudogene TRBV3-2) to TRBJ1-1; 7 bases fit TRBD1. Germline V lookup: CDR1 LGHDT, CDR2 YNNKEL (reference sequence). The CDR3 is 14 residues long. The junction had 8 bases not matched to a gene; V was cut back by 4 bases and J by 6 bases.

This rearrangement joins TRBV5-1 to TRBJ1-2, with D hard to call. Germline lookup yields CDR1 SGHRS and CDR2 YFSETQ. The CDR3 totals 14 residues. Between the trimmed V and J ends, which lost 0 bases and 2 bases, there was a span of 8 bases. This CDR3 reads CASSLDAGNYGYTF. CDR3 DNA sequence: TGCGCCAGCAGCTTGGATGCGGGCAACTATGGCTACACCTTC.

This sequence joins TRBV5-8 and TRBJ2-7; the match to TRBD2 covers 8 bases. The V segment lost 3 bases and the J segment 4 bases; nucleotides outside the gene matches: 9. In germline, CDR1 is SGHTS, CDR2 YDEGEE. The CDR3 consists of 15 residues. This CDR3 is CASSWGTSLGYEQYF. CDR3 nucleotides: TGTGCCAGCAGCTGGGGGACTAGTCTCGGGTACGAGCAGTACTTC.